These T cell receptor beta chains were read from a single sample in a study of blood T cell repertoires in COVID-19. Profiling relied on immunoSEQ multiplex PCR, and the TCRdb table lists in-frame clones only, not all of them. The sample has 95,000 to 150,000 clones; just over 85% are singletons. The sample comprised peripheral blood. All receptors derive from a man in his forties or fifties with acute or convalescent COVID-19. Both conserved end residues are part of each CDR3. Fields, in order: J gene, clone size, V gene, D gene, CDR3 DNA, CDR3 protein. A D gene is named only where the DNA matches it firmly. Some rows have no size entry. The others give once, few or many, or a class for an expanded clone.

TRBJ2-7,few,TRBV20-1,NA,TGCAGTGCTAGAGGCGGCTACGAGCAGTACTTC,CSARGGYEQYF
TRBJ1-2,NA,TRBV6-5,TRBD1,TGTGCCAGCAGTTACGTGAGACAGGGAGGAACCTATGGCTACACCTTC,CASSYVRQGGTYGYTF
TRBJ2-1,NA,TRBV5-1,TRBD1,TGCGCCAGCAGTAATGGACAGGGGTGGGACAATGAGCAGTTCTTC,CASSNGQGWDNEQFF
TRBJ1-2,NA,TRBV30,NA,TGTGCCTGGAGTACAGGGTCCTATGGCTACACCTTC,CAWSTGSYGYTF
TRBJ2-1,NA,TRBV3-1/TRBV3-2,NA,TGTGCCAGCAGCCAAGATCTCCCAGGGAATACCTACAATGAGCAGTTCTTC,CASSQDLPGNTYNEQFF
TRBJ2-7,NA,TRBV2,NA,TGTGCCAGCAGTGAAGCGCTCAAGGGAGGCGACGAGCAGTACTTC,CASSEALKGGDEQYF
TRBJ1-1,NA,TRBV3-1/TRBV3-2,TRBD1,TGTGCCAGCAGCCGAGAGGACAGGGGGCCCACTGAAGCTTTCTTT,CASSREDRGPTEAFF
TRBJ2-7,NA,TRBV9,TRBD1,TGTGCCAGCAGCGGACGACAGGGAGCACACGAGCAGTACTTC,CASSGRQGAHEQYF
TRBJ2-5,NA,TRBV4-3,TRBD1,TGCGCCAGCAGCCAAGAGGCAGGGGGTAAAGAGACCCAGTACTTC,CASSQEAGGKETQYF
TRBJ1-5,once,TRBV5-1,NA,TGCGCCAGCAGCTCTGAGGGTGGTCAGCCCCAGCATTTT,CASSSEGGQPQHF
TRBJ2-5,NA,TRBV5-4,TRBD2,TGTGCCAGCAGCTTGGGACTAGCGGGGGTCCAAGAGACCCAGTACTTC,CASSLGLAGVQETQYF
TRBJ1-3,NA,TRBV7-2,NA,TGTGCCAGCAGCTTAGGGGCCCAGTTCTCTGGAAACACCATATATTTT,CASSLGAQFSGNTIYF
TRBJ2-3,NA,TRBV6-2/TRBV6-3,NA,TGTGCCAGCAGTTACTCGATTAAGGGGTCAGATACGCAGTATTTT,CASSYSIKGSDTQYF
TRBJ2-7,NA,TRBV5-1,NA,TGCGCCAGCAGCTTGGGGGAAACGGGGGTCGAGCAGTACTTC,CASSLGETGVEQYF
TRBJ1-5,NA,TRBV15,NA,TGTGCCACCAGCAGAGACCTCAATCAGCCCCAGCATTTT,CATSRDLNQPQHF
TRBJ2-1,NA,TRBV7-6,TRBD2,TGTGCCAGCAGCCCGCAACTAGCGGGGACTCTGGAGCAGTTCTTC,CASSPQLAGTLEQFF
TRBJ2-4,once,TRBV5-1,TRBD1,TGCGCCAGCAGCTTGGCAATACAGGGGGCAGACATTCAGTACTTC,CASSLAIQGADIQYF
TRBJ2-3,many,TRBV24-1,NA,TGTGCCACCAGTGATTTTGCCGGGGCAGATACGCAGTATTTT,CATSDFAGADTQYF
TRBJ1-5,NA,TRBV6-7,NA,TGTGCCAGCAGTCTCTCATCCCCACTGACAGCAGAATCAAATAGCAATCAGCCCCAGCATTTT,CASSLSSPLTAESNSNQPQHF
TRBJ1-1,NA,TRBV13,NA,TGTGCCAGCGCGAAGGGGGGAGGGACTGAAGCTTTCTTT,CASAKGGGTEAFF
TRBJ1-1,NA,TRBV5-1,TRBD1,TGCGCCAGCAGCACCCGACAGGGGAAGGGCACTGAAGCTTTCTTT,CASSTRQGKGTEAFF
TRBJ1-1,NA,TRBV30,NA,TGTGCCTGCCAACGGGGATCTTTGGACACTGAAGCTTTCTTT,CACQRGSLDTEAFF
TRBJ1-1,NA,TRBV3-1/TRBV3-2,NA,TGTGCCAGCAGCCAAGTGGCGGGGACTGAAGCTTTCTTT,CASSQVAGTEAFF
TRBJ1-6,NA,TRBV7-9,TRBD1,TGTGCCAGCATCCACTCGACAGGGGGTTATAATTCACCCCTCCACTTT,CASIHSTGGYNSPLHF
TRBJ1-6,NA,TRBV19,NA,TGTGCCAGTAGTGCGGCGGGGAACTCACCCCTCCACTTT,CASSAAGNSPLHF
TRBJ2-1,NA,TRBV2,TRBD2,TGTGCCAGCAGTGTTGCAGGACTAGCAGTCTGGGGTGAGCAGTTCTTC,CASSVAGLAVWGEQFF
TRBJ1-1,once,TRBV6-5,TRBD1,TGTGCCAGCAGTTACGGGACAGGGATCGAGACTGAAGCTTTCTTT,CASSYGTGIETEAFF
TRBJ1-5,NA,TRBV5-1,NA,TGCGCCAGCAGCCTACAGGGAGAGGGCAATCAGCCCCAGCATTTT,CASSLQGEGNQPQHF
TRBJ1-4,NA,TRBV11-2,NA,TGTGCCAGCAGCTCGGAACCTGGAGATGAAAAACTGTTTTTT,CASSSEPGDEKLFF
TRBJ1-2,NA,TRBV5-5,NA,TGTGCCAGCAGCTTGGCGTGGGGGGAAGGCTATGGCTACACCTTC,CASSLAWGEGYGYTF
TRBJ2-1,NA,TRBV24-1,TRBD1,TGTGCCACCAGTGACCCCGGGACAGGACATGACAATGAGCAGTTCTTC,CATSDPGTGHDNEQFF
TRBJ2-1,once,TRBV5-1,NA,TGCGCCAGCAGCTTGGTGGCGGCAAACAATGAGCAGTTCTTC,CASSLVAANNEQFF
TRBJ1-5,NA,TRBV11-2,NA,TGTGCCAGCAGCCAGGGGTGGGGCAATCAGCCCCAGCATTTT,CASSQGWGNQPQHF
TRBJ1-2,NA,TRBV9,NA,TGTGCCAGCAGCACCCGTGAAGCTGGCTACACCTTC,CASSTREAGYTF
TRBJ2-2,NA,TRBV30,TRBD1,TGTGCCTGGAAGCCAGGGACAGGGGTCCTCACCGGGGAGCTGTTTTTT,CAWKPGTGVLTGELFF
TRBJ1-2,medium-sized,TRBV3-1/TRBV3-2,TRBD1,TGTGCCAGCAGCAACAGGGGCCTGTCTAACTATGGCTACACCTTC,CASSNRGLSNYGYTF
TRBJ1-6,NA,TRBV14,TRBD1,TGTGCCAGCAGCCAAGATCTTGGCAGGGGGGCTTCACCCCTCCACTTT,CASSQDLGRGASPLHF
TRBJ2-7,NA,TRBV11-2,TRBD1,TGTGCCAGCAGCTCTACGACAGGGCTCTCCTACGAGCAGTACTTC,CASSSTTGLSYEQYF
TRBJ1-5,NA,TRBV6-5,NA,TGTGCCAGCAGTTCAGGACAGCCATTACGGGATCAGCCCCAGCATTTT,CASSSGQPLRDQPQHF
TRBJ1-3,NA,TRBV27,NA,TGTGCCAGCAGCACCGGGGTCGCAGGAAACACCATATATTTT,CASSTGVAGNTIYF
TRBJ2-1,NA,TRBV4-2,NA,TGTGCCAGCACCATTACGAACAGGCCTAATGAGCAGTTCTTC,CASTITNRPNEQFF
TRBJ1-1,once,TRBV5-8,TRBD1,TGTGCCAGCAGCTTGGCCGGAACAGGGGTTGATACTGAAGCTTTCTTT,CASSLAGTGVDTEAFF
TRBJ2-7,few,TRBV15,NA,TGTGCCACCAGCAGAGAGTTAAGTCTGGGGCTTAGCTCCTACGAGCAGTACTTC,CATSRELSLGLSSYEQYF
TRBJ1-1,NA,TRBV5-1,NA,TGCGCCAGCAGCTTGCATCAGAACACTGAAGCTTTCTTT,CASSLHQNTEAFF
TRBJ2-7,NA,TRBV3-1/TRBV3-2,TRBD1,TGTGCCAGCAGCCCAGGGACAGGGAATATCTACGAGCAGTACTTC,CASSPGTGNIYEQYF
TRBJ1-5,NA,TRBV2,NA,TGTGCCAGCAGTGTTGGCAGGGGATATCAGCCCCAGCATTTT,CASSVGRGYQPQHF
TRBJ2-3,NA,TRBV24-1,NA,TGTGCCACCAGTGCCTCCACAGATACGCAGTATTTT,CATSASTDTQYF
TRBJ1-2,NA,TRBV6-1,TRBD1,TGTGCCAGCAGTGAAGCCGCGGGACAGGCTGGCTATGGCTACACCTTC,CASSEAAGQAGYGYTF
TRBJ1-1,NA,TRBV5-6,TRBD1,TGTGCCAGCAGCTTCCGGGACAGGGGTGAAGCTTTCTTT,CASSFRDRGEAFF
TRBJ1-3,NA,TRBV9,TRBD1,TGTGCCAGCAGCGTACTAACAGGGGGAAATGTCGACACCATATATTTT,CASSVLTGGNVDTIYF
TRBJ1-1,NA,TRBV27,NA,TGTGCCAGCAGTTACCGGGAAAGGTCGACTGAAGCTTTCTTT,CASSYRERSTEAFF
TRBJ1-5,NA,TRBV7-9,TRBD1,TGTGCCAGCAGCTCCGCCGTCGGGACAGGGCTGAAACAGCCCCAGCATTTT,CASSSAVGTGLKQPQHF
TRBJ1-3,NA,TRBV27,NA,TGTGCCAGCAGGTCAGGGGTGGGAAACACCATATATTTT,CASRSGVGNTIYF
TRBJ2-3,NA,TRBV30,NA,TGTGCCTGGAGTGATATCCAACAGGCGGCATTAGTTGATACGCAGTATTTT,CAWSDIQQAALVDTQYF
TRBJ1-2,NA,TRBV19,TRBD1,TGTGCCAGTAGTGCTCGGACAGGGGTTGGCTACACCTTC,CASSARTGVGYTF